This record concerns one TCR beta chain sequence. The sample comes from a study of T cells in localized non-small cell lung cancer. Profiled with immunoSEQ multiplex PCR; TCRdb holds only in-frame clones, not every one. The table records approximately 20,000 clones, under 90% of them present only once. Germline V gene sequence: CDR1 SGHAT, CDR2 FQDESV (reference sequence). CDR3 size: 14 residues. V was clipped by 3 bases and J by 7 bases, with 12 bases between them. The rearrangement joins TRBV11-1 to TRBJ2-2, with D possibly TRBD2 on 5 matching bases. Sequencing was performed on PBMCs, taken before any cancer treatment. The TCR comes from a woman aged 40-69 years with stage II squamous cell lung carcinoma. This CDR3 reads CASSFLSGSGELFF. The CDR3, as DNA: TGTGCCAGCAGCTTCTTGTCGGGGAGCGGGGAGCTGTTTTTT.